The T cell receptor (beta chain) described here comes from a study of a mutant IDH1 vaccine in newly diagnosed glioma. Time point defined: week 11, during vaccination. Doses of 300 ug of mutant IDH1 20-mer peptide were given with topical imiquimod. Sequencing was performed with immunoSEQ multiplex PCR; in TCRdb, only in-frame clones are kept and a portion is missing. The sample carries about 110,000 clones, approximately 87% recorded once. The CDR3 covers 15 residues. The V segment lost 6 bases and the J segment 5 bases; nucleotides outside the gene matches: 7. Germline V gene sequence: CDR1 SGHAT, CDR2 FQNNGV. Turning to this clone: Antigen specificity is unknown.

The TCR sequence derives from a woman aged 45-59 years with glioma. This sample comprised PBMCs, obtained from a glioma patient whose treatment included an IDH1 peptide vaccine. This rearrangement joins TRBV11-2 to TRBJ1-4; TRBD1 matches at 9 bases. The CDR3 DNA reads TGTGCCAGCAGGGCCCCCGGGACAGGGAATGAAAAACTGTTTTTT. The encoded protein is CASRAPGTGNEKLFF.